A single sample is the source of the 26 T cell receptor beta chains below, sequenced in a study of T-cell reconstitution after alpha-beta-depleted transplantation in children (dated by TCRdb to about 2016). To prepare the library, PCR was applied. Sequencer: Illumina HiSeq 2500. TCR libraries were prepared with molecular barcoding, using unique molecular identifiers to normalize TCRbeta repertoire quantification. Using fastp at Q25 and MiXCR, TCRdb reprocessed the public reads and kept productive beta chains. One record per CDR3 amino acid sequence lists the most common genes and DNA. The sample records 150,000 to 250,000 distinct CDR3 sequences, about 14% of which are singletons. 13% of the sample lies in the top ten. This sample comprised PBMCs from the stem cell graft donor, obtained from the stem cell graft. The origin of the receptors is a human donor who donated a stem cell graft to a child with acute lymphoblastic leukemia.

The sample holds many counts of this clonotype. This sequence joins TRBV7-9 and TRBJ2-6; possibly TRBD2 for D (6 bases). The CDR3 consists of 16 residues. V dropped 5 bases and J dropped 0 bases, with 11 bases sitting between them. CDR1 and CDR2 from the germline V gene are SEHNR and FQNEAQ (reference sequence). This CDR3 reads CASSLGTHSGANVLTF. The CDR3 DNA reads TGTGCCAGCAGCCTCGGGACTCACTCTGGGGCCAACGTCCTGACTTTC.

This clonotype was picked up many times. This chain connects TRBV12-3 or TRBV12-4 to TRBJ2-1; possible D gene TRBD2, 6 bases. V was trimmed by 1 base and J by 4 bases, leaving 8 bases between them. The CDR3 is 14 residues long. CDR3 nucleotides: TGTGCCAGCAGTTTAGGGGGGGATTACAATGAGCAGTTCTTC. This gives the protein CASSLGGDYNEQFF.

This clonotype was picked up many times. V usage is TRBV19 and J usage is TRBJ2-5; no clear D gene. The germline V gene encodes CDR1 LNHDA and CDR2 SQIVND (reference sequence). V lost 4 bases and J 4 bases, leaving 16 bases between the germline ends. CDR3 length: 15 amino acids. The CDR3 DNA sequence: TGTGCCAGTAGTAAATCGGCAACCCCTGGAGAGACCCAGTACTTC. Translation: CASSKSATPGETQYF.

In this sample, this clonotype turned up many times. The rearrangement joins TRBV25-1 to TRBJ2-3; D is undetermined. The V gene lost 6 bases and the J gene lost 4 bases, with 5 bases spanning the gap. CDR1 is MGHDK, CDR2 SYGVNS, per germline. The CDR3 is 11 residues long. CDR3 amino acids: CASSSADTQYF. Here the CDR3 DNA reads TGTGCCAGCAGCTCGGCAGATACGCAGTATTTT.

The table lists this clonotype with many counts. CDR3 sequence (DNA): TGTGCCAGCAGCAAAGCCCAGGAGGGCCCCAGATGGGTAAATGAGCAGTTCTTC. Its protein is CASSKAQEGPRWVNEQFF. The V and J genes are TRBV21-1 and TRBJ2-1; TRBD2, the D gene given by the table, was not confirmed from the DNA. TRBV21-1 is a listed pseudogene. The CDR3 is 18 amino acids.

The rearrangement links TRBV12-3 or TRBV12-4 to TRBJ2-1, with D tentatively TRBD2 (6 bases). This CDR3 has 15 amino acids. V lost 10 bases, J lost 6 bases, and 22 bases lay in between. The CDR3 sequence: CATKNSGVKSNEQFF. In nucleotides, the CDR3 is TGTGCCACCAAAAATAGCGGAGTGAAAAGCAATGAGCAGTTCTTC.

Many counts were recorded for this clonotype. The CDR3 reads CACGPGANYGYTF. For the CDR3, the DNA is TGTGCCTGCGGGCCAGGGGCAAACTATGGCTACACCTTC. V gene TRBV6-6 combines with J gene TRBJ1-2, with a weak D call TRBD1 (6 bases). This CDR3 is built from 13 residues. Trimming took off 11 bases at V and 2 bases at J, with 15 bases between the two ends. Germline lookup yields CDR1 MNHNY and CDR2 SVGAGI (reference sequence).

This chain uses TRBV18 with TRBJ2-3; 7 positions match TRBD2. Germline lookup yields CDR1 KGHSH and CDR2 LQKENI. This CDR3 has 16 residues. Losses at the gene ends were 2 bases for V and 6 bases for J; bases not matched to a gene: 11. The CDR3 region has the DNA TGTGCCAGCTCACCAGGGCTAGCGGTAACGGGGGATACGCAGTATTTT. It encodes CASSPGLAVTGDTQYF.

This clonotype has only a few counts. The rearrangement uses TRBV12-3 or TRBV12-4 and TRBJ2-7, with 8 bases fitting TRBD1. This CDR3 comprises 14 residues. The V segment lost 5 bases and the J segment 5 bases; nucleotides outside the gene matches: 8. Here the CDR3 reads CASSKDRVPHEQYF. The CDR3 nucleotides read TGTGCCAGCAGTAAGGACAGGGTCCCCCACGAGCAGTACTTC.

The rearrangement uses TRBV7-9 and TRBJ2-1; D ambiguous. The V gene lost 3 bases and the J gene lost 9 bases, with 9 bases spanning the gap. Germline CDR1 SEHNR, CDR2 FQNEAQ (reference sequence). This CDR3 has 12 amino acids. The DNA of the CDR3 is TGTGCCAGCAGCTTTGTTCGTCGTGAGCAGTTCTTC. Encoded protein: CASSFVRREQFF.

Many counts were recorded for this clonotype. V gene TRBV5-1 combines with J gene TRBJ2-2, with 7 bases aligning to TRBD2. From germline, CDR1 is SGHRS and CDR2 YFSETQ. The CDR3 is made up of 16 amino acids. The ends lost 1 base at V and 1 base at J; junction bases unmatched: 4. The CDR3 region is CASSLSGGRNTGELFF. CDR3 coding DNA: TGCGCCAGCAGCTTGTCGGGAGGCCGGAACACCGGGGAGCTGTTTTTT.

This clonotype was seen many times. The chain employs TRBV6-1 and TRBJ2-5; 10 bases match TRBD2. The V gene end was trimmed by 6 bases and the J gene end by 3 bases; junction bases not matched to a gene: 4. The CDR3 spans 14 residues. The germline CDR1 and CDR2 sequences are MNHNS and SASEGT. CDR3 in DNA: TGTGCCAGCAGCGAACTAGCGGGGAAAGAGACCCAGTACTTC. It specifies CASSELAGKETQYF.

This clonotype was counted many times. The CDR3 nucleotides are TGCGCCAGCAGCTGGGGCAGTTCCACCTACGAGCAGTACTTC. Translating it yields CASSWGSSTYEQYF. The V gene is TRBV5-1, the J gene TRBJ2-7, with a weak D call TRBD1 (5 bases). Germline V gene lookup returns CDR1 SGHRS and CDR2 YFSETQ. CDR3 length: 14 residues. Trimming removed 3 bases at V and 2 bases at J, with 12 bases between.

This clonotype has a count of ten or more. The CDR3: CASSKQGPTGGYTF. CDR3 in DNA: TGTGCCAGCAGCAAACAGGGCCCTACCGGGGGCTACACCTTC. This chain connects TRBV27 to TRBJ1-2; TRBD1 might be the D (6 bases). The CDR3 runs 14 residues. Germline CDR1 MNHEY, CDR2 SMNVEV (reference sequence). V was pared by 6 bases and J by 8 bases, with 19 bases between.

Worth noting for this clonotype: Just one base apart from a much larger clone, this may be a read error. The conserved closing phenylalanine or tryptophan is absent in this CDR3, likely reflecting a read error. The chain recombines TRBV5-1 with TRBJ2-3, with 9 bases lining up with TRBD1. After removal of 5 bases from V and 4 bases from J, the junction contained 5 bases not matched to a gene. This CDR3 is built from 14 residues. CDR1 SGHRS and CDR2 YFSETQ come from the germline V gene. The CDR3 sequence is CASSSDRGADTQYL. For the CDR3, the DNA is TGCGCCAGCAGTTCGGACAGGGGAGCAGATACGCAGTATTTG.

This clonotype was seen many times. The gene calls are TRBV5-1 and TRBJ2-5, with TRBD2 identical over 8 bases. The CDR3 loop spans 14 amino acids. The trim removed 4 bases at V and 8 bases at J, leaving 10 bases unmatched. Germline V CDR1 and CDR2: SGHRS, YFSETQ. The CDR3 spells CASSPSNSGITQYF. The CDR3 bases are TGCGCCAGCAGCCCCAGTAATAGCGGGATTACCCAGTACTTC.

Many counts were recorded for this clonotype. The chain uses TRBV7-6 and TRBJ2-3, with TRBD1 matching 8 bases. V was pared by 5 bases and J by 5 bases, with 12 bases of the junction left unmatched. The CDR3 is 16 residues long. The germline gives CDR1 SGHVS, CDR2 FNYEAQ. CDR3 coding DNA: TGTGCCAGCAGCCCGACGGTGGCAGGGGGCGGAGATACGCAGTATTTT. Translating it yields CASSPTVAGGGDTQYF. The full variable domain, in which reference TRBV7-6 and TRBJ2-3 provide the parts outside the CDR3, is GAGVSQSPRYKVTKRGQDVALRCDPISGHVSLYWYRQALGQGPEFLTYFNYEAQQDKSGLPNDRFSAERPEGSISTLTIQRTEQRDSAMYRCASSPTVAGGGDTQYFGPGTRLTVL.

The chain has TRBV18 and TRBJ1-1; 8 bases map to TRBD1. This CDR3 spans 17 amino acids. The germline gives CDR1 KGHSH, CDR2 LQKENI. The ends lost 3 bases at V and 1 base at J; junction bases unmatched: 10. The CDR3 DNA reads TGTGCCAGCTCACCGCGGACAGGGTGGATGGGGAACACTGAAGCTTTCTTT. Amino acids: CASSPRTGWMGNTEAFF.

This chain's CDR3 is CASSPQTYRRTEAFF. The CDR3 DNA reads as TGTGCCAGCTCACCACAGACGTATAGGCGCACTGAAGCTTTCTTT. The chain is built from TRBV18 and TRBJ1-1; D unclear. Trimming removed 1 base at V and 4 bases at J, with 13 bases between. Germline V CDR1 and CDR2: KGHSH, LQKENI. The CDR3 covers 15 residues.

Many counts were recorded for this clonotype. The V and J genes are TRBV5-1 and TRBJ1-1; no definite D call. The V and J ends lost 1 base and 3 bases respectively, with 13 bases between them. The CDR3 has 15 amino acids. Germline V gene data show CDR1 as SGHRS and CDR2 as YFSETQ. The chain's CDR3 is CASSLLAWEDTEAFF. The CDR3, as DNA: TGCGCCAGCAGCTTGCTGGCCTGGGAGGACACTGAAGCTTTCTTT.

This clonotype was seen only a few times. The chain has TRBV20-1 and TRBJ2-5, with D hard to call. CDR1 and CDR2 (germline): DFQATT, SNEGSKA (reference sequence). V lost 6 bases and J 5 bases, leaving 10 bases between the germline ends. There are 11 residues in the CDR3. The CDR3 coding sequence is TGCAGTGCCAAAGTGGGGGAGACCCAGTACTTC. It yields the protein CSAKVGETQYF.

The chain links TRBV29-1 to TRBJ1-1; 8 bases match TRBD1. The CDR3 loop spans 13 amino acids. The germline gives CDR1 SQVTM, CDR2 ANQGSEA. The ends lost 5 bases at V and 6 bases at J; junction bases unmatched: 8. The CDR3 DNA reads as TGCAGCGTTCAGCACGGGACAGGCGCTGAAGCTTTCTTT. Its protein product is CSVQHGTGAEAFF.

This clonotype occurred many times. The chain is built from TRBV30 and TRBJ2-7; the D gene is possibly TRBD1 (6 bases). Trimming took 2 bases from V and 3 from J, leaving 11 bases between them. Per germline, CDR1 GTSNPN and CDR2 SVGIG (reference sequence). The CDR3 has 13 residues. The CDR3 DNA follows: TGTGCCTGGAGTACGGGACAAAGCTACGAGCAGTACTTC. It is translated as CAWSTGQSYEQYF.

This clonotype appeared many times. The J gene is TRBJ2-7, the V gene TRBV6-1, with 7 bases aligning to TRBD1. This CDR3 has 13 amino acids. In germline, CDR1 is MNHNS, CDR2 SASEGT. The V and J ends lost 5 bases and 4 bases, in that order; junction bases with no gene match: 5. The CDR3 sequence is CASSPSQGYEQYF. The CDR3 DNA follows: TGTGCCAGCAGTCCCTCACAGGGGTACGAGCAGTACTTC.

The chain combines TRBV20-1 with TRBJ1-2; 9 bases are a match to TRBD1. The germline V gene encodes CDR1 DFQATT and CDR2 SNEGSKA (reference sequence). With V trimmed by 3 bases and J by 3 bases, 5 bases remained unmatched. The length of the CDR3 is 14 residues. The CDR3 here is CSARDRGSDYGYTF. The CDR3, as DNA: TGCAGTGCTAGGGACAGGGGAAGTGACTATGGCTACACCTTC.

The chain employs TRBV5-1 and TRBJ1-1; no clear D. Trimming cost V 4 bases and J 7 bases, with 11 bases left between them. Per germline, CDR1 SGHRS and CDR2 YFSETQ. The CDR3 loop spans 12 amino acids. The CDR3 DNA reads TGCGCCAGCAGCCCTGGTGGGGATGAAGCTTTCTTT. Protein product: CASSPGGDEAFF.